These 32 T cell receptor beta chains came from one sample sequenced in a study of human T cells and chemical hapten exposure. Each CDR3 protein gets one entry after TCRdb re-called the RACE reads with MiXCR. The sample has around 130,000 distinct CDR3 sequences; around 11% are singletons. Time point in this sample: patch test 2, 6 weeks after DPC sensitization. Regarding treatment: therapeutic diphenylcyclopropenone sensitization with weekly scalp DPC. The sample consisted of whole blood, taken in connection with sensitization to the hapten diphenylcyclopropenone (DPC). These TCRs come from a woman in her fifties or sixties with alopecia areata. Some clones in this sample may be carry-over from other donors' samples.

This chain uses TRBV24-1 with TRBJ1-1; D perhaps matches TRBD1 (5 bases). This CDR3 has 13 amino acids. The germline V and J ends were trimmed by 9 bases and 0 bases, with 10 bases remaining between them. Germline V gene lookup returns CDR1 KGHDR and CDR2 SFDVKD. CDR3 sequence reads: CATRRGMNTEAFF. CDR3 sequence (DNA): TGTGCCACCCGACGGGGCATGAACACTGAAGCTTTCTTT.

The chain combines TRBV21-1 with TRBJ2-7; TRBD1 is taken as the D call from the table, unchecked against the DNA. TRBV21-1 counts as a pseudogene. The CDR3 is 17 amino acids. As DNA, the CDR3 is TGTGCCAGCAGCAAACGCCTCCGGGACAGGGAGCTATACGAGCAGTACTTC. Translating it yields CASSKRLRDRELYEQYF.

This clonotype was seen at least ten times. V is TRBV29-1 and J is TRBJ1-1; 11 bases are shared with TRBD1. Germline V lookup: CDR1 SQVTM, CDR2 ANQGSEA. The CDR3 length is 14 residues. V was clipped by 6 bases and J by 4 bases; unmatched bases: 7. This CDR3 is CSVLDRGLGTEAFF. The CDR3 region has the DNA TGCAGCGTCCTGGACAGGGGGCTCGGCACTGAAGCTTTCTTT.

This clonotype has just a few counts. This chain joins TRBV29-1 and TRBJ2-5; 12 bases are shared with TRBD2. Germline loops: CDR1 SQVTM, CDR2 ANQGSEA. V shed 7 bases and J 7 bases; nucleotides not matched to a gene: 7. The CDR3 runs 13 residues. The CDR3 region has the DNA TGCAGCGCGAGACTAGCGGGAGAGGGGACCCAGTACTTC. It encodes CSARLAGEGTQYF.

V is TRBV12-3 or TRBV12-4 and J is TRBJ2-1; 9 nucleotides align to TRBD2. The CDR3 is 12 residues long. V lost 6 bases to trimming and J lost 14 bases; unmatched junction nucleotides: 8. The CDR3, as DNA: TGTGCCAGCAGCCCTATAGCGGGAGTCGAGTTCTTC. Translated: CASSPIAGVEFF.

The table lists this clonotype with a few counts. The J gene is TRBJ2-5, the V gene TRBV28; 7 bases are shared with TRBD2. Germline CDR1 MDHEN, CDR2 SYDVKM. V dropped 7 bases and J dropped 5; count of bases not matched to a gene: 7. The CDR3 is 13 residues long. The CDR3 loop is CASILSGGETQYF. For the CDR3, the DNA is TGTGCCAGCATCCTTTCGGGGGGTGAGACCCAGTACTTC.

The chain is built from TRBV29-1 and TRBJ2-7; 8 nucleotides align to TRBD2. This CDR3 comprises 15 residues. The ends lost 5 bases at V and 0 bases at J; junction bases unmatched: 9. CDR1 and CDR2 from the germline V gene are SQVTM and ANQGSEA. CDR3 bases: TGCAGCGTTTCAGATGGCGGGAGGCGCTCCTACGAGCAGTACTTC. This translates into CSVSDGGRRSYEQYF.

Many counts were recorded for this clonotype. The V gene is TRBV12-3 or TRBV12-4, the J gene TRBJ1-1; the D is unclear. Trimming cost V 7 bases and J 0 bases, with 3 bases left between them. The CDR3 sequence is 11 residues long. The CDR3 bases are TGTGCCAGCACCCTGAACACTGAAGCTTTCTTT. Protein: CASTLNTEAFF.

The chain has TRBV11-2 and TRBJ2-5, with 10 positions matching TRBD2. CDR3 length equals 16 residues. Germline V gene data show CDR1 as SGHAT and CDR2 as FQNNGV. V lost 6 bases and J lost 1; bases outside the gene matches: 8. DNA for the CDR3: TGTGCCAGCAGTAGCACTAGCGGGGTACCCCAAGAGACCCAGTACTTC. Protein: CASSSTSGVPQETQYF.

The chain employs TRBV6-5 and TRBJ2-3, with D perhaps matching TRBD1 (7 bases). Germline V gene lookup returns CDR1 MNHEY and CDR2 SVGAGI. The CDR3 is 13 amino acids. Trimming took off 10 bases at V and 10 bases at J, with 21 bases between the two ends. The CDR3 DNA reads as TGTGCCACCACGGAGGGGGCCGGGTTTTCGCAGTATTTT. It specifies CATTEGAGFSQYF.

This clonotype was observed a handful of times. The chain combines TRBV13 with TRBJ2-7, with TRBD2 matching over 13 bases. V was clipped by 2 bases and J by 6 bases; unmatched bases: 10. CDR1 and CDR2 from the germline V gene are PRHDT and FYEKMQ (reference sequence). CDR3 size: 17 residues. The CDR3: CASSLWTSGSKASEQYF. Here the CDR3 DNA reads TGTGCCAGCAGCTTATGGACTAGCGGGAGTAAAGCTTCCGAGCAGTACTTC.

This clonotype was seen more than once but under ten times. V usage is TRBV14 and J usage is TRBJ1-6; D not resolved. This CDR3 has 14 residues. With 6 bases removed from V and 9 bases from J, the gap between germline ends came to 15 bases. CDR1 SGHDN and CDR2 FVKESK come from the germline V gene. The CDR3 DNA follows: TGTGCCAGCAGTCAATTCGGAGGGCTTTCACCCCTCCACTTT. This codes for CASSQFGGLSPLHF.

The chain couples TRBV6-5 to TRBJ2-3, with D perhaps matching TRBD2 (5 bases). The V end lost 0 bases, the J end lost 5 bases, and 12 bases lay between the germline ends. CDR1 is MNHEY and CDR2 is SVGAGI in the germline V gene. The CDR3 consists of 15 residues. The CDR3 protein is CASSYSEESVDTQYF. The CDR3 DNA reads TGTGCCAGCAGTTACTCGGAGGAGTCGGTAGATACGCAGTATTTT.

This sequence joins TRBV6-2 or TRBV6-3 and TRBJ2-7; the match to TRBD1 covers 8 bases. Unmatched junction bases numbered 7, after V lost 2 bases and J lost 4 bases. Germline CDR1 reads MNHEY; CDR2 reads SVGEGT. This CDR3 is built from 15 residues. CDR3 residues: CASSYRAGGQYEQYF. The CDR3 region has the DNA TGTGCCAGCAGTTACAGGGCAGGGGGCCAGTACGAGCAGTACTTC.

The V gene is TRBV12-3 or TRBV12-4, the J gene TRBJ2-7, with TRBD2 matching 8 bases. Trimming took 0 bases from V and 3 from J; bases not matched to a gene: 7. The CDR3 is 16 residues long. The CDR3 sequence: CASSLAEGLAGYEQYF. Here the CDR3 DNA reads TGTGCCAGCAGTTTAGCGGAAGGGCTAGCGGGCTACGAGCAGTACTTC.

The chain links TRBV5-1 to TRBJ2-2; 16 bases agree with TRBD2. V dropped 3 bases and J dropped 3; count of bases not matched to a gene: 5. Germline CDR1 and CDR2: SGHRS and YFSETQ. There are 18 residues in the CDR3. CDR3 amino acids: CASSWGTSGRAHTGELFF. Here the CDR3 DNA reads TGCGCCAGCAGCTGGGGGACTAGCGGGAGGGCCCACACCGGGGAGCTGTTTTTT.

This sequence joins TRBV29-1 and TRBJ1-5; possibly TRBD1 for D (6 bases). CDR1 SQVTM and CDR2 ANQGSEA come from the germline V gene. V was trimmed by 5 bases and J by 5 bases, leaving 13 bases between them. The CDR3 length is 13 residues. The CDR3 DNA sequence: TGCAGCGTTCGTACAGGGTTGGATCAGCCCCAGCATTTT. It is translated as CSVRTGLDQPQHF.

The chain is built from TRBV19 and TRBJ2-7; D unresolved. This CDR3 has 13 residues. V gave up 0 bases and J gave up 1 base, with 4 bases separating them. The germline V gene has CDR1 LNHDA and CDR2 SQIVND (reference sequence). DNA of the CDR3: TGTGCCAGTAGTATAGAAGGGTCCTACGAGCAGTACTTC. The encoded protein is CASSIEGSYEQYF. Based on the CDR3 plus reference TRBV19 and TRBJ2-7, the full variable domain is DGGITQSPKYLFRKEGQNVTLSCEQNLNHDAMYWYRQDPGQGLRLIYYSQIVNDFQKGDIAEGYSVSREKKESFPLTVTSAQKNPTAFYLCASSIEGSYEQYFGPGTRLTVT.

V usage is TRBV20-1 and J usage is TRBJ2-7; 9 bases fit TRBD1. J was trimmed by 5 bases and V by 7 bases; bases with no gene match: 6. The CDR3 runs to 12 residues. Germline lookup yields CDR1 DFQATT and CDR2 SNEGSKA (reference sequence). The CDR3 loop is CSVDRGLNEQYF. CDR3 DNA sequence: TGCAGTGTGGACAGGGGACTCAACGAGCAGTACTTC.

The J gene is TRBJ2-1, the V gene TRBV3-1; 13 nucleotides line up with TRBD2. The CDR3 is 15 residues long. Germline CDR1 LGHDT, CDR2 YNNKEL (reference sequence). J gave up 5 bases and V 4 bases, and 2 bases lay outside the gene matches. The CDR3 coding sequence is TGTGCCAGCAGCCGGACTAGCGGGAGCCACAATGAGCAGTTCTTC. Its protein is CASSRTSGSHNEQFF.

This chain uses TRBV7-9 with TRBJ1-1; weak D call: TRBD1 (5 bases). This CDR3 contains 11 residues. CDR1 is SEHNR, CDR2 FQNEAQ, per germline (reference sequence). Trimming left V 5 bases short and J 10 bases short, with 11 bases between. The CDR3 spells CASSQGTLAFF. Here the CDR3 DNA reads TGTGCCAGCAGCCAAGGGACCTTAGCTTTCTTT.

CDR3 loop: CASSLPVKGYGYTF. As DNA, the CDR3 is TGTGCCAGCAGTTTACCCGTCAAAGGCTATGGCTACACCTTC. This chain joins TRBV28 and TRBJ1-2; D ambiguous. Germline loops: CDR1 MDHEN, CDR2 SYDVKM. The CDR3 covers 14 residues. V lost 2 bases and J 4 bases, leaving 11 bases between the germline ends.

This clonotype was seen at least ten times. The chain joins TRBV28 to TRBJ2-7; 9 positions agree with TRBD2. The germline V gene encodes CDR1 MDHEN and CDR2 SYDVKM. The ends lost 2 bases at V and 2 bases at J; junction bases unmatched: 10. CDR3 length: 17 amino acids. As DNA, the CDR3 is TGTGCCAGCAGTTTAAAAGCCTGGAGACTAGCGGCCTACGAGCAGTACTTC. The encoded protein is CASSLKAWRLAAYEQYF.

This chain joins TRBV7-6 and TRBJ2-1; TRBD2 might be the D (6 bases). The length of the CDR3 is 13 residues. With 0 bases removed from V and 10 bases from J, the gap between germline ends came to 10 bases. Germline lookup yields CDR1 SGHVS and CDR2 FNYEAQ. The CDR3 bases are TGTGCCAGCAGCTTAGCAGCGCGGGACGAGCAGTTCTTC. Translation: CASSLAARDEQFF.

This clonotype was detected only a few times. This chain uses TRBV7-9 with TRBJ2-5, with D unclear. Germline V CDR1 and CDR2: SEHNR, FQNEAQ (reference sequence). V lost 3 bases to trimming and J lost 1 base, with 6 bases between them. This CDR3 has 13 amino acids. This CDR3 is CASSFTIQETQYF. CDR3 DNA: TGTGCCAGCAGCTTTACTATCCAAGAGACCCAGTACTTC.

The sample holds a few counts of this clonotype. The J gene is TRBJ1-2, the V gene TRBV29-1; the D is unclear. Trimming stripped 4 bases from V and 8 bases from J, with 17 bases between. CDR1 SQVTM and CDR2 ANQGSEA come from the germline V gene. This CDR3 contains 13 residues. The CDR3 protein is CSVGELNPGGYTF. The CDR3 region has the DNA TGCAGCGTTGGGGAGTTAAACCCCGGGGGCTACACCTTC.

The rearrangement joins TRBV19 to TRBJ2-5, with a weak D call TRBD2 (5 bases). CDR3 size: 14 residues. Germline V gene data show CDR1 as LNHDA and CDR2 as SQIVND (reference sequence). Between the trimmed V and J ends, which lost 2 bases and 1 base, there was a span of 8 bases. The CDR3 coding sequence is TGTGCCAGTAGTATATCGGCGGGCCAAGAGACCCAGTACTTC. This sequence encodes CASSISAGQETQYF.

The gene calls are TRBV3-2 and TRBJ1-1; TRBD1, the table's D call, was not compared with the DNA. TRBV3-2 is reported as a pseudogene. The CDR3 covers 12 residues. CDR3 in amino acids: CASSQTGSEAFF. In DNA, the CDR3 is TGTGCCAGCAGCCAAACAGGGTCTGAAGCTTTCTTT.

This chain connects TRBV11-2 to TRBJ2-6, with TRBD1 identical over 10 bases. The CDR3 runs to 19 residues. Germline CDR1 SGHAT, CDR2 FQNNGV. Germline trimming cut 1 base from V and 4 bases from J; bases unmatched to any gene: 10. The CDR3 region is CASSLVLRTGGSGANVLTF. CDR3 sequence (DNA): TGTGCCAGCAGCTTAGTCCTTCGGACAGGGGGGTCCGGGGCCAACGTCCTGACTTTC.

This clonotype was counted between two and nine times. This chain uses TRBV30 with TRBJ1-1; the D is unclear. The CDR3 length is 14 residues. The V gene's germline CDR1 is GTSNPN and CDR2 SVGIG (reference sequence). Trimming cost V 3 bases and J 7 bases, with 18 bases left between them. The CDR3 DNA sequence: TGTGCCTGGAGCGCGTACGGGAAAAGGAATGAAGCTTTCTTT. This codes for CAWSAYGKRNEAFF.

Many counts were recorded for this clonotype. This chain uses TRBV19 with TRBJ2-7; TRBD2 matches at 8 bases. Germline CDR1 is LNHDA and CDR2 is SQIVND (reference sequence). V shed 2 bases and J 2 bases; nucleotides not matched to a gene: 11. There are 17 residues in the CDR3. The CDR3 loop is CASSISPVGRGAYEQYF. The CDR3 nucleotides read TGTGCCAGTAGTATATCCCCCGTCGGGAGGGGTGCCTACGAGCAGTACTTC. Using reference TRBV19 and TRBJ2-7 for the parts outside the CDR3, the full variable domain is DGGITQSPKYLFRKEGQNVTLSCEQNLNHDAMYWYRQDPGQGLRLIYYSQIVNDFQKGDIAEGYSVSREKKESFPLTVTSAQKNPTAFYLCASSISPVGRGAYEQYFGPGTRLTVT.

Many counts were recorded for this clonotype. J is TRBJ1-5 and V is TRBV20-1; D is uncertain. Trimming took off 2 bases at V and 3 bases at J, with 11 bases between the two ends. The CDR3 runs to 14 residues. Germline CDR1 reads DFQATT; CDR2 reads SNEGSKA (reference sequence). The CDR3 DNA reads TGCAGTGCTAGACGGCAGGTACCCAATCAGCCCCAGCATTTT. It specifies CSARRQVPNQPQHF.